Included here is one T cell receptor beta chain sequence, with context. Its antigen is currently unknown. Primers used in a second PCR of about 6 to 11 cycles were a sample-barcoded 5' primer and a J-beta primer mix. TCRdb reprocessed the 5' RACE reads with MiXCR, giving one entry per CDR3 protein. The sample lists hundreds of thousands of distinct CDR3 sequences, around 42% occurring once. Per germline, CDR1 SGHVS and CDR2 FNYEAQ. The CDR3 runs 13 residues. Trimming removed 8 bases at V and 5 bases at J, with 15 bases between. Caucasian, healthy and from Russia, the donors were aged between about 6 and 90. This sample is part of a study of blood T cells in healthy people across ages. For the study at large: Template switching recovered approximately one barcoded beta molecule for every two T cells.

Findings of the study overall: Age showed a roughly linear inverse relationship with TCR beta diversity per million T cells.

The J gene is TRBJ2-5, the V gene TRBV7-6; the D is unclear. Sequencing was performed on blood. The origin of this receptor is a man between 60 and 75 years old in good health. The CDR3 bases are TGTGCCAGCGGCGCCAGCGAGGTGGAGACCCAGTACTTC. It encodes CASGASEVETQYF.